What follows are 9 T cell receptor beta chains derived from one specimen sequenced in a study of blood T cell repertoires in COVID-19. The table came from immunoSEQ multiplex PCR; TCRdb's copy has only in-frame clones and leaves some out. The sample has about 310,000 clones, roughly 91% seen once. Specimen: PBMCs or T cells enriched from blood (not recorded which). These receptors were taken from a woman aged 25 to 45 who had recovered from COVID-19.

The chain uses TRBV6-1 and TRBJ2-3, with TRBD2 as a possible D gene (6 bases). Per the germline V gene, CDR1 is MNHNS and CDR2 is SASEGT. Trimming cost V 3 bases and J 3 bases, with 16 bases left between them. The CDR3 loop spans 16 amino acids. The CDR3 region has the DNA TGTGCCAGCAGTGACGCGGAGCCTAGCGCAACAGATACGCAGTATTTT. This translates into CASSDAEPSATDTQYF.

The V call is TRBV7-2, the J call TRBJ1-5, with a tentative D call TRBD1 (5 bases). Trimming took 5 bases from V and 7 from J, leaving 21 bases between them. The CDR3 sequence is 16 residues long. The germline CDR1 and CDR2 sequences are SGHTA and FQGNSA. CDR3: CASSLVGDSGSQPQHF. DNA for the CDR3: TGTGCCAGCAGCCTAGTCGGGGACTCAGGGAGCCAGCCCCAGCATTTT.

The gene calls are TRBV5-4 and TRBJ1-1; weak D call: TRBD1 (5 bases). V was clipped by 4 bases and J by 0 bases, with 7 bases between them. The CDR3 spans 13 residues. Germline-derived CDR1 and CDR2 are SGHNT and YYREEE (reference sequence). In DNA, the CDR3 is TGTGCCAGCAGCCTGACAGTGAACACTGAAGCTTTCTTT. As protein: CASSLTVNTEAFF.

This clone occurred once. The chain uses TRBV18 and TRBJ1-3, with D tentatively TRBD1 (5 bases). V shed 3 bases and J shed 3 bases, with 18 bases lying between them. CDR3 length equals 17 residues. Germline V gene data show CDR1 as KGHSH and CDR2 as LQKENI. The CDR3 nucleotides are TGTGCCAGCTCACCTTGGAGGGACGAAGGGTATGGAAACACCATATATTTT. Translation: CASSPWRDEGYGNTIYF.

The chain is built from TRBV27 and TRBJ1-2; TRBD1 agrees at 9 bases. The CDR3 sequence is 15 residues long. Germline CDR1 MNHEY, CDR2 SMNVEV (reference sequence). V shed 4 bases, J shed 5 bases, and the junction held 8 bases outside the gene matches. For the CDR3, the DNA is TGTGCCAGCAGTTACTCGGGGGGGACAGGGTATGGCTACACCTTC. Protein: CASSYSGGTGYGYTF.

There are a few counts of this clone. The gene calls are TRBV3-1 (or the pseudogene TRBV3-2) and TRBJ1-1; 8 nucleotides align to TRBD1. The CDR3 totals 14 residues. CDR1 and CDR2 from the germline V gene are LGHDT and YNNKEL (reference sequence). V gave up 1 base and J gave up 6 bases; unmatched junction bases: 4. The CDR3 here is CASSQGTGRSEAFF. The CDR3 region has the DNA TGTGCCAGCAGCCAAGGGACAGGGCGGTCTGAAGCTTTCTTT.

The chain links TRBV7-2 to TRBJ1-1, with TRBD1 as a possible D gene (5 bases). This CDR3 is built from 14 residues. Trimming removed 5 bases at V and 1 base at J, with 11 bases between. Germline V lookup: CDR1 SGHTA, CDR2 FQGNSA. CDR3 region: CASSTRQSNTEAFF. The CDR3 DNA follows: TGTGCCAGCAGCACCCGACAGTCGAACACTGAAGCTTTCTTT. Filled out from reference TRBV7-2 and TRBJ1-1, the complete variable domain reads GAGVSQSPSNKVTEKGKDVELRCDPISGHTALYWYRQSLGQGLEFLIYFQGNSAPDKSGLPSDRFSAERTGGSVSTLTIQRTQQEDSAVYLCASSTRQSNTEAFFGQGTRLTVV.

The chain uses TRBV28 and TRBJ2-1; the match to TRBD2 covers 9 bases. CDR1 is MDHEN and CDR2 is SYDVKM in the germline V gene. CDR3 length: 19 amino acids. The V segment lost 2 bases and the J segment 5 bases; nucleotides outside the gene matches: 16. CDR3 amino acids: CASSLELAGVHGDNNEQFF. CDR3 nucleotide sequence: TGTGCCAGCAGTTTAGAACTAGCGGGTGTGCATGGGGACAACAATGAGCAGTTCTTC.

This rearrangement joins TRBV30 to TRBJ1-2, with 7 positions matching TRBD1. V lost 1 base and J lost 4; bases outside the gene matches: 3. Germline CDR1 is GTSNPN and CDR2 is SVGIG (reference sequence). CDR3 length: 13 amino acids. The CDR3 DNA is TGTGCCTGGAGTGAACAGGGGCGCTATGGCTACACCTTC. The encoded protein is CAWSEQGRYGYTF.